These T cell receptor beta chains were read from a single sample in a study of hypomethylating agent response in myelodysplastic syndrome. Clones were read by immunoSEQ multiplex PCR, and TCRdb kept only the in-frame ones, dropping some. The top ten hold around 13% of the sample, which has about 4,000 clones, approximately 86% seen once. Sample: bone marrow, taken before or after starting hypomethylating agent treatment for myelodysplastic syndrome (not recorded which). Every receptor here comes from a human donor with myelodysplastic syndrome. The CDR3 runs from the conserved cysteine through the conserved F or W. Fields, in order: D gene, clone size, V gene, J gene, CDR3 protein, CDR3 DNA. The D gene is left open where the match is weak. A clone size is listed for some rows: how often the clone was seen (once, few, many), or a class if it is expanded.

TRBD2,.,TRBV9,TRBJ2-5,CASSVGGLGETQYF,TGTGCCAGCAGCGTAGGGGGACTAGGTGAGACCCAGTACTTC
.,few,TRBV5-8,TRBJ2-7,CASAYDYDSSYEQYF,TGTGCCAGTGCCTACGACTACGACTCCTCCTACGAGCAGTACTTC
.,.,TRBV28,TRBJ1-2,CASSSPGINYGYTF,TGTGCCAGCAGTTCCCCGGGGATAAACTATGGCTACACCTTC
TRBD1,once,TRBV28,TRBJ1-5,CASSSGTGGSRPQHF,TGTGCCAGCAGTTCCGGGACAGGGGGTTCGCGGCCCCAGCATTTT
.,.,TRBV10-3,TRBJ2-7,CATISGTGFSEQYF,TGTGCCACCATCTCCGGGACGGGGTTTTCGGAGCAGTACTTC
.,.,TRBV5-4,TRBJ1-1,CASSLVIMHTGVEAFF,TGTGCCAGCAGCTTGGTGATAATGCACACCGGGGTTGAAGCTTTCTTT
TRBD1,.,TRBV15,TRBJ1-2,CATSEGQGADTF,TGTGCCACCAGCGAAGGACAGGGGGCGGACACCTTC
.,.,TRBV7-2,TRBJ2-3,CASSTGTTERTQYF,TGTGCCAGCAGCACCGGGACAACGGAGCGTACGCAGTATTTT
TRBD2,.,TRBV7-3,TRBJ2-5,CASSETSGSVETQYF,TGTGCCAGCAGCGAGACTAGCGGGAGTGTAGAGACCCAGTACTTC
.,.,TRBV28,TRBJ2-4,CASSLEYGLAKNIQYF,TGTGCCAGCAGTTTGGAGTATGGGTTAGCCAAAAACATTCAGTACTTC
TRBD1,.,TRBV9,TRBJ1-2,CASSKAGQGAYGYTF,TGTGCCAGCAGCAAAGCGGGACAGGGGGCCTATGGCTACACCTTC
.,.,TRBV28,TRBJ2-7,CASSFGDTYEQYF,TGTGCCAGCAGTTTCGGGGACACCTACGAGCAGTACTTC
TRBD2,.,TRBV6-1,TRBJ2-3,CASTLREGDTQYF,TGTGCCAGCACGCTGCGGGAGGGAGATACGCAGTATTTT
.,.,TRBV4-2,TRBJ2-6,CATATFTRLQSRANVLTF,TGTGCCACAGCGACTTTTACAAGGTTACAAAGTCGGGCCAACGTCCTGACTTTC
.,.,TRBV19,TRBJ1-2,CASTTQVNYGYTF,TGTGCCAGTACCACGCAGGTTAACTATGGCTACACCTTC
.,.,TRBV25-1,TRBJ2-3,CASRGETQYF,TGTGCCAGCCGAGGTGAAACGCAGTATTTT
.,.,TRBV7-9,TRBJ2-3,CASSLPGPADTQYF,TGTGCCAGCAGCTTACCGGGTCCTGCAGATACGCAGTATTTT
.,few,TRBV6-1,TRBJ2-7,CASKIGGGLPYEQYF,TGTGCCAGCAAAATCGGGGGCGGCTTGCCTTACGAGCAGTACTTC
.,.,TRBV2,TRBJ2-7,CASSVSGLGEQYF,TGTGCCAGCAGTGTATCCGGGCTCGGCGAGCAGTACTTC
.,.,TRBV5-1,TRBJ2-7,CASSSGDREQYF,TGCGCCAGCAGCTCAGGGGACCGCGAGCAGTACTTC
.,.,TRBV2,TRBJ2-2,CASSVTSGVFTGELFF,TGTGCCAGCAGTGTTACGTCGGGAGTATTCACCGGGGAGCTGTTTTTT
TRBD1,.,TRBV7-2,TRBJ2-5,CASSSGQGPLLQYF,TGTGCCAGCAGCTCCGGACAGGGGCCTCTCCTCCAGTACTTC